This T cell receptor (beta chain) is from a study of T cell responses to AZD1222 COVID-19 vaccine. Study at large: Researchers grouped second doses given at about 4 or about 12 weeks into one pool.

In the case of this clone: Its specificity is not known.

This table comes from immunoSEQ multiplex PCR, and its TCRdb copy is limited to in-frame clones, with some not included. In the table there are fewer than 120,000 clones, over 75% of which are singletons. Study-wide points: CD4 TCRs associated with vaccination spanned spike, dominating at 160-218 and 743-854.

Germline V gives CDR1 DFQATT, CDR2 SNEGSKA (reference sequence). V was clipped by 5 bases and J by 6 bases, with 7 bases between them. There are 11 residues in the CDR3. The TCR comes from an adult in good health. Sample: peripheral blood, taken on day 0 of AZD1222 vaccination. The rearrangement joins TRBV20-1 to TRBJ2-2, with TRBD2 as a possible D gene (6 bases). CDR3 nucleotide sequence: TGCAGTGCTGGAGGGGCCGGGGAGCTGTTTTTT. It codes for CSAGGAGELFF.